This T cell receptor (beta chain) appears in the sequencing data of a study of shared clonotypes between healthy human individuals. The CDR3 length is 16 residues. The V segment lost 2 bases and the J segment 7 bases; nucleotides outside the gene matches: 8. Looked up from germline, CDR1 is GTSNPN and CDR2 is SVGIG (reference sequence). Selected positively for CCR7 and CD45RO-negative, naive CD8 cells excluded terminally differentiated effector memory CD45RA+ cells. Deep-level settings were used for running the assay. Several immunoSEQ plates held equal portions of the genomic DNA taken from each subset. Measured with immunoSEQ multiplex PCR; TCRdb has only the in-frame clones, and not every one. The sample records some 2.1 million clones, approximately 94% being singletons. Study-level findings and limits: Limited genetic and exposure-history diversity came from having few donors.

Concerning this clone: What it recognizes is unknown.

The source of this sequence is a young man in good health. The V and J genes are TRBV30 and TRBJ2-2; 12 bases map to TRBD2. Specimen: naive CD8+ T cells sorted from blood. In nucleotides, the CDR3 is TGTGCCTGGAGTCGACCGGGACTAGCGGGTGGCGGGGAGCTGTTTTTT. Residues: CAWSRPGLAGGGELFF.